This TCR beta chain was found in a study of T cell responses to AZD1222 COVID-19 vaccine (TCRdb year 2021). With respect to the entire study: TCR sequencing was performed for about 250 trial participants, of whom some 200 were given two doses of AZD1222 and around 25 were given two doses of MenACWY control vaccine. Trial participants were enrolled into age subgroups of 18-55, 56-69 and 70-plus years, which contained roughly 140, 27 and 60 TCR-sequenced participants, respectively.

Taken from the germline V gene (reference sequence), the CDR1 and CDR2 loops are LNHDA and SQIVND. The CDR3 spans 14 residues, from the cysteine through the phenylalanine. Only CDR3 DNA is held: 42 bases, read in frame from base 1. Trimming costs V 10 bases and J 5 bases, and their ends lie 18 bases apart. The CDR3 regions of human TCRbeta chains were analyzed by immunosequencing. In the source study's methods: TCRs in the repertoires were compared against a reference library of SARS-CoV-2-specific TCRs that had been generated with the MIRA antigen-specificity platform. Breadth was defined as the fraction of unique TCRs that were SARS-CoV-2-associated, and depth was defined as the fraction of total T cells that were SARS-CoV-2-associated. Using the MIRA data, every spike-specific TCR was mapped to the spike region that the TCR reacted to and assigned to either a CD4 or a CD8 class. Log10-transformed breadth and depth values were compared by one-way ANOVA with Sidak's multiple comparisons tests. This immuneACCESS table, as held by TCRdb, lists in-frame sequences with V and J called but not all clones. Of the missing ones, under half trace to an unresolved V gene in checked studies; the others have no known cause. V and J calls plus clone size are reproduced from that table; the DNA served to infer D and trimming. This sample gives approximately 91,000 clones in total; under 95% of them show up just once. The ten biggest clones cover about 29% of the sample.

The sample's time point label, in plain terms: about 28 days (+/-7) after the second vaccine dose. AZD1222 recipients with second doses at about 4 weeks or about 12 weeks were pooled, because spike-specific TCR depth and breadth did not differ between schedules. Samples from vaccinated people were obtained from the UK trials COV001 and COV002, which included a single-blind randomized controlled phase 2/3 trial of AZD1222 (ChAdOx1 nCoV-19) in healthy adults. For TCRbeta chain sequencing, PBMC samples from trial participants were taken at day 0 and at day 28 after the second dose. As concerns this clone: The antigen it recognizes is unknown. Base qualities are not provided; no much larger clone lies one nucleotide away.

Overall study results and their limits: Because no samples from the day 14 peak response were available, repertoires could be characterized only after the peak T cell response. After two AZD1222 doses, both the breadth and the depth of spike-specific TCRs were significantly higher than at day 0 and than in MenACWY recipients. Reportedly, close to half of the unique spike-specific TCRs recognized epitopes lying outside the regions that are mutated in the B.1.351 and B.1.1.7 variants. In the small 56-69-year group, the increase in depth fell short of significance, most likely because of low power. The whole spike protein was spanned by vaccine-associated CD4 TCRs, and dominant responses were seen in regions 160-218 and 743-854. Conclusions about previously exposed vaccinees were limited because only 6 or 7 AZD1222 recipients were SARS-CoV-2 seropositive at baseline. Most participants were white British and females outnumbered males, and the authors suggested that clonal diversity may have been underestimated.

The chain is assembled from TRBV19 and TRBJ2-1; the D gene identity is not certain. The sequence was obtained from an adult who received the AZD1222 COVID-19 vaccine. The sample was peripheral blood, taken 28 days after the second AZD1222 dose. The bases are TGTGCCACCTCCTCCCCTGGCAGGCACAATGAGCAGTTCTTC. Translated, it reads CATSSPGRHNEQFF.